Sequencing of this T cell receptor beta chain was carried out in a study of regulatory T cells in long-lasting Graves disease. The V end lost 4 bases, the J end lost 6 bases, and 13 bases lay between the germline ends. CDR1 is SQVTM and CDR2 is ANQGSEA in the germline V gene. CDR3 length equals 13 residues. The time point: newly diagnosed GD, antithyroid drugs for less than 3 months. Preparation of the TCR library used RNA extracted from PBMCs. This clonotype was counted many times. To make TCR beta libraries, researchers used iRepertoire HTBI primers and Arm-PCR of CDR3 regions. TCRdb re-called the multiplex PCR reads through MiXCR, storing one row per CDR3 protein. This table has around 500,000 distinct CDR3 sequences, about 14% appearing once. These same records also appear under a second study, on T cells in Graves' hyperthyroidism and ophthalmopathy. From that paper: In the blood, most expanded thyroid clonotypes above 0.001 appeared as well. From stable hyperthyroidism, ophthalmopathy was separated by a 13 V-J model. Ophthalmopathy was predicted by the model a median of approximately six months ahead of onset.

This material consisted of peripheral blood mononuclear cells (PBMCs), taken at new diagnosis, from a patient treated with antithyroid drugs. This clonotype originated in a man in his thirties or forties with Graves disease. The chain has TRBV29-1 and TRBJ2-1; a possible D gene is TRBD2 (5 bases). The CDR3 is CSVVGAHRNEQFF. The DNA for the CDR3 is TGCAGCGTTGTGGGAGCCCATCGCAATGAGCAGTTCTTC.